This T cell receptor beta chain was sequenced in a study of T cells in Graves' hyperthyroidism and ophthalmopathy. Whole-study context: Peripheral blood sampling occurred at initial diagnosis, before any treatment. Overall study findings and caveats: Also found in blood were most expanded thyroid clonotypes above 0.001.

CDR3 size: 15 residues. Germline CDR1 is MNHNS and CDR2 is SASEGT. J was trimmed by 0 bases and V by 8 bases; bases with no gene match: 8. Enrolled ophthalmopathy patients presented with a Clinical Activity Score of at least 3, a NOSPECS grade of at least 4, and disease duration under 3 months. Cells are PBMCs isolated from more than 8.5 ml of fresh blood. In this sample, this clonotype turned up many times. No antigen is known for it. Using RNA transcripts as the source, TCR beta CDR3 regions were amplified. Researchers ran a first-round RT-PCR on the TCR CDR3 using the HTBI primer set. TCRdb analysed the multiplex PCR reads with MiXCR anew, one entry per CDR3 protein. This table has about 350,000 distinct CDR3 sequences, 18% appearing once.

Sequenced material: blood. This sequence was found in a woman between 40 and 55 years old with Graves' ophthalmopathy. The chain carries TRBV6-1 and TRBJ2-3, with 7 bases matching TRBD1. The CDR3 protein is CASLSRGQSTDTQYF. CDR3 DNA: TGTGCCAGCTTATCTAGGGGGCAGAGCACAGATACGCAGTATTTT.